This is a list of T cell receptor beta chains from one sample in a study of blood T cell repertoires in COVID-19. Data came from immunoSEQ multiplex PCR; TCRdb stores just in-frame clones and leaves some out. The data hold around 620,000 clones, with 85% to 90% observed a single time. Sample: peripheral blood. These receptors were taken from a woman aged 18-29 years with acute or convalescent COVID-19. The CDR3 runs from the conserved cysteine through the conserved F or W. Fields, in order: D gene, J gene, V gene, clone size, CDR3 protein, CDR3 DNA. The D gene is left open where the match is weak. A clone size is listed for some rows: how often the clone was seen (once, few, many), or a class if it is expanded.

>TRBD1|TRBJ1-2|TRBV5-4|.
CASSFDRATNYGYTF
TGTGCCAGCAGCTTCGACAGGGCCACTAACTATGGCTACACCTTC
>TRBD2|TRBJ2-7|TRBV6-1|.
CASSEAPGLVYEQYF
TGTGCCAGCAGTGAAGCTCCGGGACTAGTGTACGAGCAGTACTTC
>TRBD1|TRBJ2-1|TRBV27|.
CASSLAGGSKVQFF
TGTGCCAGCAGTTTAGCAGGGGGTTCCAAAGTTCAGTTCTTC
>.|TRBJ1-1|TRBV6-5|.
CASSYSIPRGTEAFF
TGTGCCAGCAGTTACTCTATCCCCAGGGGAACTGAAGCTTTCTTT
>.|TRBJ2-3|TRBV25-1|.
CASSESGGRDTQYF
TGTGCCAGCAGTGAATCTGGGGGCAGGGATACGCAGTATTTT
>.|TRBJ2-3|TRBV5-6|.
CASSYWYTDTQYF
TGTGCCAGCAGCTACTGGTACACAGATACGCAGTATTTT
>.|TRBJ1-1|TRBV5-1|once
CASSLVREAEAFF
TGCGCCAGCAGCTTGGTCCGGGAGGCTGAAGCTTTCTTT
>.|TRBJ2-1|TRBV11-2|.
CASSLVAGAFSYNEQFF
TGTGCCAGCAGCTTAGTGGCGGGGGCCTTCTCCTACAATGAGCAGTTCTTC
>.|TRBJ1-5|TRBV28|.
CASTKQGFGNQPQHF
TGTGCCAGCACCAAACAGGGATTTGGCAATCAGCCCCAGCATTTT
>.|TRBJ2-7|TRBV7-9|.
CASSLTRDPSYEQYF
TGTGCCAGCAGCCTCACGCGGGATCCCTCCTACGAGCAGTACTTC
>.|TRBJ1-1|TRBV18|.
CASSPGQDTEAFF
TGTGCCAGCTCCCCAGGCCAGGACACTGAAGCTTTCTTT
>.|TRBJ1-2|TRBV5-1|.
CASSLQQELDGYTF
TGCGCCAGCAGCCTTCAACAGGAATTGGATGGCTACACCTTC
>.|TRBJ1-2|TRBV21-1|.
CASSKALEGRLFGYGYTF
TGTGCCAGCAGCAAAGCGCTGGAGGGGCGACTCTTCGGCTATGGCTACACCTTC
>TRBD2|TRBJ2-3|TRBV28|.
CASSLTPGVAGFGDTQYF
TGTGCCAGCAGTTTAACCCCCGGGGTAGCGGGGTTTGGAGATACGCAGTATTTT
>.|TRBJ1-2|TRBV7-8|.
CASSFPGVRPYGYTF
TGTGCCAGCAGCTTCCCAGGGGTTCGCCCCTATGGCTACACCTTC
>TRBD1|TRBJ1-2|TRBV6-2/TRBV6-3|.
CASSATGDGYTF
TGTGCCAGCAGTGCCACAGGGGATGGCTACACCTTC
>.|TRBJ1-5|TRBV12-3/TRBV12-4|.
CASRHFSNQPQHF
TGTGCCAGCAGACATTTTAGCAATCAGCCCCAGCATTTT
>.|TRBJ1-5|TRBV11-2|.
CASSPRSGWSNQPQHF
TGTGCCAGCAGCCCCCGGAGCGGGTGGAGCAATCAGCCCCAGCATTTT
>.|TRBJ2-3|TRBV12-3/TRBV12-4|once
CASGGQADTQYF
TGTGCCAGCGGAGGGCAAGCAGATACGCAGTATTTT
>.|TRBJ1-3|TRBV19|.
CASSINPTSGNTIYF
TGTGCCAGTAGTATTAACCCAACATCTGGAAACACCATATATTTT
>.|TRBJ2-7|TRBV7-6|.
CASSLGQGRDEQYF
TGTGCCAGCAGCTTAGGCCAGGGAAGAGACGAGCAGTACTTC
>.|TRBJ1-2|TRBV21-1|.
CASSEYRGRDYGYTF
TGTGCCAGCAGCGAATACAGGGGAAGGGACTATGGCTACACCTTC
>TRBD1|TRBJ2-3|TRBV7-3|.
CASSWTGGSTDTQYF
TGTGCCAGCAGCTGGACAGGGGGTAGCACAGATACGCAGTATTTT
>.|TRBJ1-2|TRBV6-2/TRBV6-3|.
CASSYQGYNGYTF
TGTGCCAGCAGTTATCAGGGGTACAATGGCTACACCTTC
>.|TRBJ1-6|TRBV3-1/TRBV3-2|.
CASSPENSPLHF
TGTGCCAGCAGCCCCGAGAATTCACCCCTCCACTTT
>.|TRBJ2-5|TRBV3-1/TRBV3-2|once
CASSHEGVLGQETQYF
TGTGCCAGCAGCCATGAGGGGGTTCTGGGCCAAGAGACCCAGTACTTC
>TRBD1|TRBJ1-2|TRBV4-2|.
CASSQSGQGPYGYTF
TGTGCCAGCAGCCAGTCAGGACAGGGCCCCTATGGCTACACCTTC
>TRBD1|TRBJ1-2|TRBV7-6|.
CASSLWGTGASGYTF
TGTGCCAGCAGCTTATGGGGGACAGGGGCTTCGGGCTACACCTTC
>TRBD1|TRBJ1-2|TRBV13|few
CASSLGDRVCGYTF
TGTGCCAGCAGCTTAGGTGACAGGGTCTGTGGCTACACCTTC
>.|TRBJ1-5|TRBV7-3|.
CASSSGFAQHF
TGTGCCAGCAGCTCGGGGTTTGCCCAGCATTTT
>.|TRBJ2-1|TRBV6-6|.
CASSRDTPSYNEQFF
TGTGCCAGCAGTCGGGACACTCCTTCCTACAATGAGCAGTTCTTC
>.|TRBJ2-2|TRBV9|once
CASRHQAGELFF
TGTGCCAGCAGACACCAGGCCGGGGAGCTGTTTTTT
>.|TRBJ2-2|TRBV7-3|.
CASSQGVTNTGELFF
TGTGCCAGCAGCCAAGGGGTCACGAACACCGGGGAGCTGTTTTTT
>.|TRBJ1-2|TRBV4-3|.
CASSHLTGMISYGYTF
TGCGCCAGCAGCCATCTCACAGGGATGATAAGCTATGGCTACACCTTC
>TRBD1|TRBJ1-4|TRBV6-5|.
CASSRGTGGNEKLFF
TGTGCCAGCAGTAGAGGGACAGGGGGAAACGAAAAACTGTTTTTT
>.|TRBJ1-1|TRBV21-1|.
CASSFGPIMNTEAFF
TGTGCCAGCAGCTTTGGGCCAATTATGAACACTGAAGCTTTCTTT
>TRBD1|TRBJ1-2|TRBV7-2|.
CASSLGSDRARGYTF
TGTGCCAGCAGCTTAGGTTCGGACAGGGCTAGGGGCTACACCTTC
>TRBD1|TRBJ1-1|TRBV7-2|.
CASSLASGTGKPEAFF
TGTGCCAGCAGCTTAGCTTCCGGGACAGGGAAGCCTGAAGCTTTCTTT
>.|TRBJ1-1|TRBV13|once
CASSSRGRGTEAFF
TGTGCCAGCAGCTCTAGAGGCCGGGGGACTGAAGCTTTCTTT
>TRBD2|TRBJ2-1|TRBV4-3|.
CASSLNRGDEQFF
TGCGCCAGCAGCCTTAACCGGGGGGATGAGCAGTTCTTC
>TRBD1|TRBJ1-6|TRBV10-3|once
CAISVGQGHNSPLHF
TGTGCCATCAGCGTGGGACAGGGTCATAATTCACCCCTCCACTTT
>.|TRBJ1-5|TRBV4-1|.
CASSQGRNSEDHQPQHF
TGCGCCAGCAGCCAAGGCAGAAACTCTGAGGATCATCAGCCCCAGCATTTT
>.|TRBJ1-2|TRBV4-1|.
CASSQDGGLGALYGYTF
TGCGCCAGCAGCCAAGATGGGGGACTAGGGGCGCTCTATGGCTACACCTTC
>.|TRBJ1-1|TRBV7-3|.
CASSLGGIPNTEAFF
TGTGCCAGCAGCTTAGGGGGGATTCCGAACACTGAAGCTTTCTTT
>.|TRBJ1-2|TRBV6-5|.
CASSPFGGTNYGYTF
TGTGCCAGCAGCCCATTCGGGGGGACCAACTATGGCTACACCTTC
>.|TRBJ1-1|TRBV6-5|.
CASRQGLNTEAFF
TGTGCCAGCAGGCAGGGGTTAAACACTGAAGCTTTCTTT
>.|TRBJ2-7|TRBV29-1|.
CSVQAIYEQYF
TGCAGCGTTCAGGCGATCTACGAGCAGTACTTC
>.|TRBJ1-6|TRBV12-5|.
CASGLTTQGTSPLHF
TGTGCTAGTGGTTTGACAACACAGGGAACCTCACCCCTCCACTTT
>TRBD1|TRBJ1-2|TRBV24-1|.
CATSDFTGGRSGYTF
TGTGCCACCAGTGATTTCACAGGGGGCAGGAGTGGCTACACCTTC
>.|TRBJ1-1|TRBV24-1|.
CATSDSTGEAFF
TGTGCCACCAGTGACTCCACAGGAGAAGCTTTCTTT